The following is a T cell receptor beta chain sequence with its context. Its antigen is still unknown. Base quality data are lacking; no much larger clone is found one base away. One collaborating source in Seattle enrolled patients while the patients were actively infected and followed the patients over time throughout the course of disease. Whole blood was collected in K2EDTA tubes by collaborating institutions according to the institutions' own protocols. For TCRbeta analysis, collaborator samples were shipped as frozen whole blood, as isolated PBMCs, or as DNA extracted from either sample type. The CDR3 covers 11 residues, taking in both the cysteine and the phenylalanine. Of all the DNA, just the CDR3 is kept, 33 bases in frame from base 1. From the germline V gene (reference sequence), CDR1 is LGHDT and CDR2 is YNNKEL. Trimming at the junction amounts to 10 bases on V and 8 bases on J, and the germline ends lie 11 bases apart.

The data are from a study of blood T cell repertoires in COVID-19 (dated by TCRdb to about 2020). With regard to the full study: The collaborator samples originated in the United States, Italy and Spain and spanned the acute and convalescent phases of COVID-19. The material from the prospective study consisted of cDNA or gDNA derived from T cells, B-cell-depleted T cells, or PBMCs. Subjects who had been exposed to COVID-19, were actively infected with it, or had recovered from it provided the deeply sampled blood TCRbeta repertoires that made up the dataset. A freely available public database, intended as a resource for researchers studying the immune response to SARS-CoV-2, is where the repertoires were released. The samples were drawn from the first 160 participants of the ongoing ImmuneRACE study and from about 1,200 subjects provided by 6 global collaborators. The sample metadata nearly always contained a de-identified subject ID, COVID-19 status, age in years and sex. Where available, HLA class I and class II types were taken from metadata supplied by the sample provider and were not determined by assay-based typing. Study-wide findings and limitations: The quantity of clinical and demographic metadata differed by source and by participant and was supplied without curation.

TCRbeta CDR3 regions were amplified from genomic DNA by means of the immunoSEQ Assay, a bias-controlled multiplex PCR. From the authors' description of their analysis: Nucleated cell counts per sample were estimated from amplification of reference gene primers within the assay. To quantify the absolute abundance of each unique TCRbeta CDR3 rearrangement, sequence reads were collapsed and filtered. For each sample, productive Simpson clonality was calculated as the square root of Simpson's diversity index over productive rearrangements. TCRdb's version of the immuneACCESS table is confined to in-frame rearrangements and falls short of the full clone set. An unresolved V gene accounts for under half of the shortfall where checked; the remainder is of unknown origin. V, J and clone size are those of that table, while D and trimming were read from the DNA. The sample table records around 330,000 clones; 88% of these occur just once. The ten most abundant clones make up approximately 1.6% of the sample.

This chain is built from TRBV3-1 (or the pseudogene TRBV3-2) and TRBJ2-2, with no D gene named confidently. This clonotype was sampled from a woman in her thirties with COVID-19, enrolled during active disease. The specimen was peripheral blood. The nucleotide sequence is given as TGTGCCACCTCTTTAATTGGGGAGCTGTTTTTT. It is translated as CATSLIGELFF.